The 12 T cell receptor beta chains below come from one sample, sequenced in a study of CD8 T cells in ankylosing spondylitis. TCRdb independently ran MiXCR on the 5' RACE reads; one entry per CDR3 protein. This sample has 200,000 to 300,000 distinct CDR3 sequences, with roughly a tenth found just once. The sample was blood, either unsorted or a sorted T cell fraction (not recorded which). These receptors came from a male donor with ankylosing spondylitis or in good health (not recorded which).

The sample holds many counts of this clonotype. V and J are TRBV5-1 and TRBJ2-3; D tentatively fits TRBD1 or TRBD2 (5 bases each). Germline-derived CDR1 and CDR2 are SGHRS and YFSETQ. V was trimmed by 0 bases and J by 3 bases, leaving 14 bases between them. The CDR3 extends over 16 amino acids. In DNA form, the CDR3 reads TGCGCCAGCAGCTTGGCAGACTGGGGGTCGACAGATACGCAGTATTTT. The encoded protein is CASSLADWGSTDTQYF.

The chain recombines TRBV5-1 with TRBJ2-5; 12 positions agree with TRBD2. Trimming cost V 4 bases and J 2 bases; bases outside gene matches: 3. This CDR3 is 15 amino acids long. CDR1 and CDR2 (germline): SGHRS, YFSETQ. The CDR3 loop is CASSVGTSGQETQYF. CDR3 sequence (DNA): TGCGCCAGCAGCGTTGGGACTAGCGGGCAAGAGACCCAGTACTTC.

In its sample, this clonotype was seen many times. The genes are TRBV5-6 and TRBJ1-1, with TRBD1 as a possible D gene (6 bases). The V end lost 4 bases, the J end lost 6 bases, and 13 bases lay between the germline ends. This CDR3 comprises 13 residues. From germline, CDR1 is SGHDT and CDR2 YYEEEE. In DNA, the CDR3 is TGTGCCAGCAGCGTGGGGGGCAGATCTGAAGCTTTCTTT. Translating gives CASSVGGRSEAFF.

This clonotype showed up just a few times. This chain joins TRBV7-2 and TRBJ2-3; weak D call: TRBD2 (6 bases). Germline loops: CDR1 SGHTA, CDR2 FQGNSA. The V gene lost 1 base and the J gene lost 2 bases, with 10 bases spanning the gap. The CDR3 extends over 15 amino acids. This CDR3 is CASSLVRGNTDTQYF. The CDR3, as DNA: TGTGCCAGCAGCTTAGTACGGGGGAACACAGATACGCAGTATTTT.

This clonotype was picked up many times. The chain employs TRBV6-1 and TRBJ1-1; 7 bases line up with TRBD1. The V gene's germline CDR1 is MNHNS and CDR2 SASEGT. The length of the CDR3 is 15 residues. V gave up 6 bases and J gave up 4 bases; unmatched junction bases: 11. As DNA, the CDR3 is TGTGCCAGCAGCGACAGGGTTTCGGGGCTCACTGAAGCTTTCTTT. Translation: CASSDRVSGLTEAFF.

Comment on this clonotype: A read error may explain this, as a much larger clone is one base away. The chain couples TRBV25-1 to TRBJ2-7; D is ambiguous. The CDR3 runs 11 residues. Germline V lookup: CDR1 MGHDK, CDR2 SYGVNS. In DNA, the CDR3 is TGTGTCAGCAGTGAATACTACGAGCAGTACTTC. Its protein product is CVSSEYYEQYF.

This clonotype was counted at least ten times. The DNA of the CDR3 is TGTGCCAGCGCGGGTTCAAGTGTAGGGGAGCTGTTTTTT. This translates into CASAGSSVGELFF. The chain carries TRBV12-3 or TRBV12-4 and TRBJ2-2, with D perhaps TRBD2 (5 bases). The CDR3 has 13 amino acids. V was clipped by 8 bases and J by 8 bases, with 15 bases between them.

This clonotype was found a few times. The rearrangement links TRBV7-2 to TRBJ2-7; 9 bases agree with TRBD1. Germline V lookup: CDR1 SGHTA, CDR2 FQGNSA. Trimming cost V 1 base and J 3 bases; bases outside gene matches: 4. The CDR3 is 15 amino acids. CDR3 loop: CASSLGTGEIYEQYF. Here the CDR3 DNA reads TGTGCCAGCAGCTTAGGGACAGGGGAGATCTACGAGCAGTACTTC.

The V gene is TRBV29-1, the J gene TRBJ1-1; possibly TRBD1 for D (6 bases). Trimming cost V 6 bases and J 2 bases, with 7 bases left between them. This CDR3 is 11 amino acids long. Germline V lookup: CDR1 SQVTM, CDR2 ANQGSEA. The CDR3 spells CSVGANTEAFF. CDR3 in DNA: TGCAGCGTGGGGGCAAACACTGAAGCTTTCTTT. The full variable domain, with the rest looked up from reference TRBV29-1 and TRBJ1-1, is SAVISQKPSRDICQRGTSLTIQCQVDSQVTMMFWYRQQPGQSLTLIATANQGSEATYESGFVIDKFPISRPNLTFSTLTVSNMSPEDSSIYLCSVGANTEAFFGQGTRLTVV.

The rearrangement links TRBV5-1 to TRBJ2-2, with D possibly being TRBD1 or TRBD2 (6 bases each). The germline V gene encodes CDR1 SGHRS and CDR2 YFSETQ. The CDR3 is made up of 17 amino acids. The V gene lost 6 bases and the J gene lost 0 bases, with 18 bases spanning the gap. For the CDR3, the DNA is TGCGCCAGCAACGTGAGGGGGGTTACGGCGAACACCGGGGAGCTGTTTTTT. Its translation: CASNVRGVTANTGELFF. The entire variable domain, with the rest obtained from reference TRBV5-1 and TRBJ2-2, is as follows: KAGVTQTPRYLIKTRGQQVTLSCSPISGHRSVSWYQQTPGQGLQFLFEYFSETQRNKGNFPGRFSGRQFSNSRSEMNVSTLELGDSALYLCASNVRGVTANTGELFFGEGSRLTVL.

This clonotype was seen at least ten times. The genes are TRBV4-1 and TRBJ2-4; D is possibly TRBD1 (5 bases). The germline V gene has CDR1 MGHRA and CDR2 YSYEKL. The V end was cut by 4 bases, the J end by 0 bases, with 13 bases between. This CDR3 comprises 16 residues. This CDR3 reads CASSLRQTLAKNIQYF. CDR3 in DNA: TGCGCCAGCAGCCTTCGACAGACTCTAGCCAAAAACATTCAGTACTTC.

J is TRBJ2-3 and V is TRBV3-1; 12 bases line up with TRBD2. CDR1 is LGHDT and CDR2 is YNNKEL in the germline V gene (reference sequence). CDR3 length equals 19 residues. Trimming took 0 bases from V and 0 from J; bases not matched to a gene: 7. For the CDR3, the DNA is TGTGCCAGCAGCCAAGAACGAACTAGCGGGGGGTCTAGCACAGATACGCAGTATTTT. Translation: CASSQERTSGGSSTDTQYF.